Below are 10 T cell receptor beta chains sequenced from a single sample in a study of T cell repertoires in cytomegalovirus infection. TCRdb independently ran MiXCR on the reads; one entry per CDR3 protein. The data hold about 260,000 distinct CDR3 sequences, with roughly an eighth observed a single time. The material sequenced was PBMCs. The receptors come from a human donor in good health (CMV status not recorded). Some clones in this sample may be carry-over from other donors' samples.

The table lists this clonotype with a few counts. The rearrangement links TRBV20-1 to TRBJ2-1; a possible D gene is TRBD2 (6 bases). Trimming took 3 bases from V and 6 from J, leaving 9 bases between them. CDR3 size: 12 residues. CDR1 and CDR2 from the germline V gene are DFQATT and SNEGSKA (reference sequence). CDR3 nucleotide sequence: TGCAGTGCTAGGGGGGGTCCCAATGAGCAGTTCTTC. It specifies CSARGGPNEQFF.

V usage is TRBV20-1 and J usage is TRBJ1-5; TRBD1 is a possible D gene (5 bases). Trimming removed 3 bases at V and 2 bases at J, with 17 bases between. The CDR3 sequence is 16 residues long. In germline, CDR1 is DFQATT, CDR2 SNEGSKA (reference sequence). The CDR3 loop reads CSASPSGTLGNQPQHF. The CDR3 DNA reads as TGCAGTGCTAGCCCCTCCGGGACCCTGGGCAATCAGCCCCAGCATTTT.

This chain links TRBV12-3 or TRBV12-4 with TRBJ1-5, with 12 positions matching TRBD1. CDR3 length equals 15 residues. J lost 6 bases, V lost 6 bases, and 6 bases had no gene match. CDR3 nucleotides: TGTGCCAGCAGCCCGGGACAGGGGGCACGTCAGCCCCAGCATTTT. It is translated as CASSPGQGARQPQHF.

V and J are TRBV7-9 and TRBJ2-5; 7 positions agree with TRBD1. Trimming took 6 bases from V and 3 from J; bases not matched to a gene: 7. This CDR3 is 14 amino acids long. Germline V gene sequence: CDR1 SEHNR, CDR2 FQNEAQ (reference sequence). CDR3 sequence reads: CASRPQGREETQYF. CDR3 DNA sequence: TGTGCCAGCAGGCCACAGGGGCGCGAAGAGACCCAGTACTTC.

This clonotype came up a few times. The chain couples TRBV29-1 to TRBJ1-2; D may be TRBD1 (6 bases). Trimming stripped 4 bases from V and 5 bases from J, with 11 bases between. This CDR3 has 12 amino acids. Germline CDR1 is SQVTM and CDR2 is ANQGSEA. The CDR3 coding sequence is TGCAGCGTTGGAGGGGGGGCATATGGCTACACCTTC. Translated, it gives CSVGGGAYGYTF.

V usage is TRBV28 and J usage is TRBJ1-5; 9 bases line up with TRBD1. This CDR3 contains 14 residues. Germline V gene lookup returns CDR1 MDHEN and CDR2 SYDVKM. V was pared by 2 bases and J by 6 bases, with 2 bases of the junction left unmatched. DNA of the CDR3: TGTGCCAGCAGTTTAAGGACAGGGGCTCAGCCCCAGCATTTT. Translating gives CASSLRTGAQPQHF.

This clonotype has more than one count but fewer than ten. This chain uses TRBV20-1 with TRBJ1-5; D unclear. Looked up from germline, CDR1 is DFQATT and CDR2 is SNEGSKA (reference sequence). The CDR3 is 13 residues long. V was cut by 3 bases and J by 7 bases, with 13 bases left in between. This CDR3 reads CSASIGVSQPQHF. Written as DNA, the CDR3 is TGCAGTGCTAGTATCGGAGTCTCCCAGCCCCAGCATTTT.

This clonotype has more than one count but fewer than ten. CDR3 region: CASNSQGISRSPSTDTQYF. In DNA, the CDR3 is TGTGCCAGTAATTCTCAGGGGATTTCGAGATCCCCTAGCACAGATACGCAGTATTTT. This rearrangement joins TRBV19 to TRBJ2-3; D may be TRBD1 (6 bases). The V end was cut by 7 bases, the J end by 0 bases, with 26 bases between. CDR1 and CDR2 from the germline V gene are LNHDA and SQIVND (reference sequence). The CDR3 length is 19 residues.

This clonotype was observed a handful of times. The genes are TRBV6-5 and TRBJ1-1, with 7 bases that match TRBD1. The CDR3 spans 16 residues. Germline CDR1 reads MNHEY; CDR2 reads SVGAGI. J was trimmed by 2 bases and V by 4 bases; bases with no gene match: 10. CDR3 DNA sequence: TGTGCCAGCAGTTCCCCTCCGGGACAGAGAAACACTGAAGCTTTCTTT. It encodes CASSSPPGQRNTEAFF.

This chain joins TRBV27 and TRBJ2-1; TRBD2 is a possible D gene (6 bases). The CDR3 spans 14 residues. Germline V lookup: CDR1 MNHEY, CDR2 SMNVEV (reference sequence). V shed 5 bases and J shed 6 bases, with 14 bases lying between them. CDR3 amino acids: CASSPGTRRNEQFF. DNA of the CDR3: TGTGCCAGCAGTCCCGGGACTCGGCGCAATGAGCAGTTCTTC.